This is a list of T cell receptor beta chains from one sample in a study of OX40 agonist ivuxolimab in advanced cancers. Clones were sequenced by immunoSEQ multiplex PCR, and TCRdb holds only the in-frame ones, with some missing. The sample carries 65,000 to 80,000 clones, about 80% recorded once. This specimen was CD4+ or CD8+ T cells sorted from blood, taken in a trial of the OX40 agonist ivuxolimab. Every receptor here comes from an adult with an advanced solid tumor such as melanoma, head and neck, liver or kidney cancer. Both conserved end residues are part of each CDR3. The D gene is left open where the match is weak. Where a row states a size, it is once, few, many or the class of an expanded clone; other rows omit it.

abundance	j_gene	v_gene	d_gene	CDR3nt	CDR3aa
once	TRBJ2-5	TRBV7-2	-	TGTGCCAGCAGCTTAGCACTCACTGCGGGGTTGGGAGAGACCCAGTACTTC	CASSLALTAGLGETQYF
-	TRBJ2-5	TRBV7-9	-	TGTGCCAGCAGCCCCTTGGAGACCCAGTACTTC	CASSPLETQYF
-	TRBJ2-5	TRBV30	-	TGTGCCTGGAGTGTACGATACGGGAGAGTAGAGACCCAGTACTTC	CAWSVRYGRVETQYF
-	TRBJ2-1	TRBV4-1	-	TGCGCCAGCAGCCATACAGGGTGGTCAGGGTACAATGAGCAGTTCTTC	CASSHTGWSGYNEQFF
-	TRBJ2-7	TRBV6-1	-	TGTGCCAGCAGTGAAGCGGAAAGCCCCAGAATCTACGAGCAGTACTTC	CASSEAESPRIYEQYF
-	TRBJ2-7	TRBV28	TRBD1	TGTGCCAGCAGTTTAAGCTGGGACAGTCCCTACGAGCAGTACTTC	CASSLSWDSPYEQYF
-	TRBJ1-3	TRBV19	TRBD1	TGTGCCAGTACATTTTTGGGACAGGGAAACTCTGGAAACACCATATATTTT	CASTFLGQGNSGNTIYF
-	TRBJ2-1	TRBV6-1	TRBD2	TGTGCCAGCAGTGAACTAGCGGGAGTCGGTGAGCAGTTCTTC	CASSELAGVGEQFF
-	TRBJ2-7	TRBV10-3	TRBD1	TGTGCCATCAGTGCACAGGGGGAACACTACGAGCAGTACTTC	CAISAQGEHYEQYF
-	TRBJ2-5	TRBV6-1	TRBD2	TGTGCCAGCTCTCGACTAGCGGCCCAAGAGACCCAGTACTTC	CASSRLAAQETQYF
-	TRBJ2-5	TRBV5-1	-	TGCGCCAGCAGCTTCGGGCCCCTCCAAGAGACCCAGTACTTC	CASSFGPLQETQYF
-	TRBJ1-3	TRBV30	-	TGTGCCTGGAAGAAACGCGATGGAAACACCATATATTTT	CAWKKRDGNTIYF
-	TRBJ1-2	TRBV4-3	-	TGCGCCAGCAGCCAAGAAAAAGGCAATGGCTACACCTTC	CASSQEKGNGYTF
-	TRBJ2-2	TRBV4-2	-	TGTGCCAGCAGCCAAGAAGGGGCAGGGCAGGGCACCGGGGAGCTGTTTTTT	CASSQEGAGQGTGELFF
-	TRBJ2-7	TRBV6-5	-	TGTGCCAGCAGACCGACAAGGGATTACGAGCAGTACTTC	CASRPTRDYEQYF
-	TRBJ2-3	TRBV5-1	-	TGCGCCAGCAGCGGAGGGACAGTGTCAGATACGCAGTATTTT	CASSGGTVSDTQYF
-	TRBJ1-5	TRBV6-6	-	TGTGCCAGCAGCTCCCTGGACACCTATCAGCCCCAGCATTTT	CASSSLDTYQPQHF
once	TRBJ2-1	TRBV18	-	TGTGCCAGCTCACCGGGGGGGACAACCCGCTACTACAATGAGCAGTTCTTC	CASSPGGTTRYYNEQFF
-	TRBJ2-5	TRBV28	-	TGTGCCAGCAGACCCGGGACCCGGTGGACCCAGTACTTC	CASRPGTRWTQYF
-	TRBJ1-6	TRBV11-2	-	TGTGCCAGCAGCTTATCAGGCTACAATTCACCCCTCCACTTT	CASSLSGYNSPLHF
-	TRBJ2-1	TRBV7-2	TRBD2	TGTGCCAGCAGCGCGCCGGGACTACCCTACAATGAGCAGTTCTTC	CASSAPGLPYNEQFF
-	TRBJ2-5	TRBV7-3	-	TGTGCCAGCTCTGAGGGGGGAGCGAGGGCCCAAGAGACCCAGTACTTC	CASSEGGARAQETQYF
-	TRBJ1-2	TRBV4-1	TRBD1	TGCGCCAGCAGCCTTCGGACAGGGCTGGGCCTCTATGGCTACACCTTC	CASSLRTGLGLYGYTF